Detailed here is one T cell receptor (beta chain). What it binds is unknown. This sample is part of a study of blood T cells in healthy people across ages. The study, taken as a whole, reports: A strong correlation was found between TCR beta diversity and the percentage of naive T cells. PBMCs left unsorted prevented a conclusive naive versus antigen-experienced comparison.

Per germline, CDR1 SQVTM and CDR2 ANQGSEA. The CDR3 covers 11 residues. With 4 bases removed from V and 1 base from J, the gap between germline ends came to 3 bases. With a J-beta primer mix and a sample-barcoded 5' primer, a second PCR ran about 6 to 11 cycles. TCRdb called the 5' RACE reads again in MiXCR, with one record for every CDR3 protein. The profile shows about 680,000 distinct CDR3 sequences, around half of them singletons. The receptor's source is an older woman in good health. Source material: blood. This chain joins TRBV29-1 and TRBJ2-3; no clear D. The CDR3 region is CSVAGTDTQYF. CDR3 coding DNA: TGCAGCGTTGCGGGCACAGATACGCAGTATTTT.